This T cell receptor beta chain was recorded in a study of Graves' ophthalmopathy and Graves' hyperthyroidism. On the study more broadly: Researchers obtained peripheral blood at initial diagnosis, before any treatment had begun. Points from the study as a whole: Blood also harbored most expanded thyroid clonotypes above 0.001 frequency.

As for this clonotype: Antigen specificity is unknown.

TCR beta CDR3 amplification used RNA transcripts. HTBI primers primed a first-round RT-PCR, and a second-round multiplex PCR followed. Each CDR3 protein is one row after TCRdb ran MiXCR on the multiplex PCR reads. Of a few hundred thousand distinct CDR3 sequences in the sample, 17% were seen once. Per the germline V gene, CDR1 is MDHEN and CDR2 is SYDVKM. The CDR3 has 14 amino acids. Deletions cut 5 bases from V and 4 bases from J, with 14 bases between. The TCR was taken from an adult woman with stable Graves' hyperthyroidism. This sequence joins TRBV28 and TRBJ2-5, with D possibly being TRBD1 (5 bases). The sample was peripheral blood. The CDR3 loop is CASSPPGNGETQYF. Here the CDR3 DNA reads TGTGCCAGCAGTCCCCCAGGGAATGGAGAGACCCAGTACTTC.